This T cell receptor (beta chain) was profiled in a study of long-term antiretroviral therapy in people with HIV (dated by TCRdb to between 2021 and 2024). About the study as a whole: Collection of the earliest samples took place about a decade ahead of the 2015 WHO recommendation for immediate ART, at a time when ART was typically delayed until CD4 counts fell. This retrospective serial study examined whether starting ART and sustained HIV suppression were associated with changes in the composition and diversity of the TRB repertoire in peripheral blood. A total of under 250 cryopreserved PBMC samples were contributed to the cohort by 30 adults with confirmed HIV infection, with samples collected serially over a mean of around 6 years (range 1-12). Among the approximately 27 participants with HIV, about a dozen were female. No cross-contamination during QIAcube processing was shown when test extractions of a monoclonal T-cell line were performed alongside around 30 polyclonal samples.

Turning to this clone: Its antigen is still unknown. No much larger clone exists at a distance of one base, and base qualities are not known.

The germline V gene specifies MRHNA as CDR1 and SNTAGT as CDR2. V sheds 3 bases and J sheds 0 bases, leaving 7 bases between their ends. From the cysteine up to the phenylalanine, the CDR3 has a length of 14 residues. The kept DNA is CDR3 alone, 42 bases in frame from the first base. The research as a whole found: The repertoire was dominated across all time points by expanded TRB clones identified before ART initiation, although this dominance was seen to fluctuate and to decrease in many PLHIV after ART. Narrower CDR3 length ranges were observed in HIV repertoires than in controls, and an antigen-experienced repertoire with only a slight naive shift after ART was suggested by the network structure. Unsorted PBMC were profiled instead of sorted CD4+ and CD8+ T cells because pre-ART samples had limited cell numbers. The samples were dated from about 2004 to 2017, and the ART regimens that were used may be less effective than current ART regimens. Inferences about post-ART repertoire changes were limited because no data were available on ART adherence, viral resistance or therapy changes. Since PBMC availability was limited, sequencing covered only the TCR beta chain, with no alpha chain pairing. Starting ART was linked to a significant rise in TRB diversity, yet even with long-term ART the diversity remained significantly lower than in transplant donor controls.

Sequencing of the TRB variable region was done with the immunoSEQ hsTCRB v3.0 assay at survey level resolution. A depth of roughly 35,000-55,000 T-cell genomes per sample was targeted for TRB sequencing. TRB libraries were pooled and sequenced on an Illumina MiSeq using a v3 150-cycle kit. The paper's processing steps were these. Analysis of repertoires was carried out in R inside a reproducible Nextflow workflow spanning QC, data transformation and analysis. Custom analyses were implemented in LymphoSeq2, an R package for AIRR-Seq data exploration. A few samples that produced fewer than 5000 total TRB sequences were removed, so 150 to 200 HIV repertoires were analyzed. Among the 180 to 200 HIV repertoires that were kept, around 59 were collected before ART initiation and more than 120 were collected after ART initiation. Repertoires were downsampled to 5000 TRB nucleotide sequences, with summary statistics averaged over 100 downsampling iterations. Only TRB sequences with CDR3 regions of at least seven amino acids were retained for analysis. Diversity was assessed using a clonality score derived from Shannon entropy and using the Gini coefficient. In repertoire networks, the top 5000 CDR3 amino acid sequences were linked whenever an edit distance of one separated two sequences. Antigen specificity groups and MHC restriction were predicted for TRB CDR3 amino acid sequences with GLIPH2. Known CMV, EBV, HIV or tissue antigen associations were flagged by matching CDR3 amino acid sequences against VDJdb and McPAS-TCR. Pre-ART, post-ART and control groups were compared with Wilcoxon signed-rank tests and Holm-Bonferroni correction. TCRdb carries this immuneACCESS record with in-frame sequences only. Its versions omit some clonotypes, under half of them owing to an unresolved V gene in the studies checked, with the rest unexplained. D and trimming come from the DNA, and the V and J calls and clone size come from that table. This sample holds about 15,000 clones; over 75% were observed only once. About 14% of the sample comes from the top ten.

Participants were included only if at least one PBMC sample before ART initiation and at least two post-ART samples were available. All participants with HIV were treated in the United States of America. Before DNA extraction, cryopreserved samples containing roughly 0.9-10 million PBMC were thawed and washed. At the time of the earliest PBMC sample, participants with HIV were aged between roughly 20 and 54 years. PBMC samples from each participant spanned 1-4 timepoints before ART initiation and 2-8 timepoints after ART initiation, with a median of 7 samples. For every participant, serial HIV viral load, CD4+ T-cell count, ART history and demographic data were obtained. Genomic DNA was extracted from unsorted PBMC with a Qiagen kit on a QIAcube, processed in batches of 12 samples.

The specimen comprised unsorted PBMCs, sampled less than 1.3 years before starting antiretroviral therapy. The sequence was collected from a man aged 25-45 years with HIV. This receptor chain uses TRBV6-4 and TRBJ2-3; no confident D gene assignment can be made. The encoded CDR3 is CASSDDWSTDTQYF. In nucleotide form, the sequence is TGTGCCAGCAGTGATGACTGGAGCACAGATACGCAGTATTTT.